Listed below are T cell receptor beta chains from one sample, sequenced in a study of T cells in Graves' hyperthyroidism and ophthalmopathy. TCRdb reanalysed the multiplex PCR reads using MiXCR and keeps one entry per CDR3 protein. The profile shows about 350,000 distinct CDR3 sequences, about 15% of them singletons. The sequenced sample consisted of blood. The receptor source for this set is a woman in her 30s with Graves' hyperthyroidism. The conserved cysteine and the conserved F or W are not part of the CDR3 here. Some rows mark clone size as missing; the rest say once, few, many or name a class of expanded clone.

CDR3 protein: ASSFQVGYEQY
CDR3 length: 11
clone size: many
V gene: TRBV12-3/TRBV12-4
J gene: TRBJ2-7

CDR3 protein: ASSVVEEMNTEAF
CDR3 length: 13
clone size: -
V gene: TRBV9
J gene: TRBJ1-1

CDR3 protein: SVVTPPSRAYNEQF
CDR3 length: 14
clone size: -
V gene: TRBV29-1
J gene: TRBJ2-1

CDR3 protein: ASSLARSGSGANVLT
CDR3 length: 15
clone size: many
V gene: TRBV27
J gene: TRBJ2-6

CDR3 protein: ASLRAGSYNSPLH
CDR3 length: 13
clone size: many
V gene: TRBV6-1
J gene: TRBJ1-6

CDR3 protein: ASSSSPSGANVLT
CDR3 length: 13
clone size: few
V gene: TRBV5-1
J gene: TRBJ2-6

CDR3 protein: ASSLVAGGAIGYT
CDR3 length: 13
clone size: few
V gene: TRBV11-2
J gene: TRBJ1-2

CDR3 protein: ASSTQATQY
CDR3 length: 9
clone size: many
V gene: TRBV28
J gene: TRBJ2-5

CDR3 protein: ASSRGPPDTQY
CDR3 length: 11
clone size: many
V gene: TRBV3-1
J gene: TRBJ2-3

CDR3 protein: AWSVPPEEKLF
CDR3 length: 11
clone size: few
V gene: TRBV30
J gene: TRBJ1-4

CDR3 protein: AWSPRAGPGELF
CDR3 length: 12
clone size: -
V gene: TRBV30
J gene: TRBJ2-2

CDR3 protein: ASSVRDGYT
CDR3 length: 9
clone size: many
V gene: TRBV2
J gene: TRBJ1-2

CDR3 protein: ASSQDLVAQY
CDR3 length: 10
clone size: -
V gene: TRBV3-1
J gene: TRBJ2-5

CDR3 protein: ASSAPLTGELF
CDR3 length: 11
clone size: -
V gene: TRBV9
J gene: TRBJ2-2

CDR3 protein: SVTTSVNEQF
CDR3 length: 10
clone size: few
V gene: TRBV29-1
J gene: TRBJ2-1

CDR3 protein: ASSQEGTGDSRTDTQY
CDR3 length: 16
clone size: -
V gene: TRBV4-2
J gene: TRBJ2-3

CDR3 protein: AWRNYRTEYGYT
CDR3 length: 12
clone size: -
V gene: TRBV30
J gene: TRBJ1-2

CDR3 protein: ASSIFGSSVAYNEQF
CDR3 length: 15
clone size: -
V gene: TRBV19
J gene: TRBJ2-1

CDR3 protein: ASSDRVRDQPQH
CDR3 length: 12
clone size: few
V gene: TRBV25-1
J gene: TRBJ1-5

CDR3 protein: ASSLPVGELF
CDR3 length: 10
clone size: -
V gene: TRBV28
J gene: TRBJ2-2

CDR3 protein: ASSSQAYEQY
CDR3 length: 10
clone size: many
V gene: TRBV28
J gene: TRBJ2-7

CDR3 protein: ASSSPQRYEQF
CDR3 length: 11
clone size: many
V gene: TRBV11-2
J gene: TRBJ2-1

CDR3 protein: AWSVGRFTGTEAF
CDR3 length: 13
clone size: few
V gene: TRBV30
J gene: TRBJ1-1